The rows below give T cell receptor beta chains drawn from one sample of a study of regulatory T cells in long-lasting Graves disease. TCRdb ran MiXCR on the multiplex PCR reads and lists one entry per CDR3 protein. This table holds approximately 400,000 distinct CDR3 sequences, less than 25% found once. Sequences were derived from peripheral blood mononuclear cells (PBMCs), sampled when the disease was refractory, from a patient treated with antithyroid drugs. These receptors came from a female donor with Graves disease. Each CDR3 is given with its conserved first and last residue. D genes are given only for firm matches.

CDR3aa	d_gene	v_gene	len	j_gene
CASSYSAGLKGTEAFF	.	TRBV6-2/TRBV6-3	16	TRBJ1-1
CASSPFEATNEKLFF	.	TRBV18	15	TRBJ1-4
CASSPGYELFF	.	TRBV5-1	11	TRBJ2-2
CAISTDRGNNEKLFF	TRBD1	TRBV10-3	15	TRBJ1-4
CASSFREKWETQYF	.	TRBV6-2/TRBV6-3	14	TRBJ2-5
CSVGGETQYF	.	TRBV29-1	10	TRBJ2-5
CASSLVKGAANEQFF	TRBD1	TRBV7-2	15	TRBJ2-1
CASRSSTGGTNYGYTF	TRBD1	TRBV2	16	TRBJ1-2
CASSLGGDPSSYEQYF	.	TRBV5-1	16	TRBJ2-7
CASSQGLGGPPDTQYF	.	TRBV7-2	16	TRBJ2-3
CASGSRDSTDGRPYEQYF	TRBD2	TRBV6-1	18	TRBJ2-7
CAWRGLGNTIYF	.	TRBV30	12	TRBJ1-3
CSARDFAESHYEQYF	.	TRBV20-1	15	TRBJ2-7
CASSLEGLAGAPPADTQYF	TRBD2	TRBV12-3/TRBV12-4	19	TRBJ2-3
CASSSTRDRGTGELFF	TRBD1	TRBV11-2	16	TRBJ2-2
CASSLPSSGKAYEQYF	TRBD2	TRBV28	16	TRBJ2-7
CAWSEAPTGELFF	.	TRBV30	13	TRBJ2-2
CASSYGGLSNQPQHF	.	TRBV6-5	15	TRBJ1-5
CSARPTSGSAYEQYF	TRBD2	TRBV20-1	15	TRBJ2-7
CATRPPRGSNYGYTF	.	TRBV24-1	15	TRBJ1-2
CASSLRSGRVNEQFF	TRBD2	TRBV28	15	TRBJ2-1
CASSYIRFSNTGDLFF	.	TRBV6-5	16	TRBJ2-2
CSARVTSGSNEQYF	TRBD2	TRBV20-1	14	TRBJ2-7
CAIAASAYEQYF	.	TRBV10-3	12	TRBJ2-7
CASPQQETQYF	.	TRBV2	11	TRBJ2-5
CASRTSTGNNSPLHF	.	TRBV6-2/TRBV6-3	15	TRBJ1-6
CASSFGLRGTGELFF	.	TRBV28	15	TRBJ2-2
CASSLRHIIPEAFF	.	TRBV19	14	TRBJ1-1
CASSLLGIRGGNQPQHF	.	TRBV27	17	TRBJ1-5
CAESPGQADQPQHF	TRBD1	TRBV6-1	14	TRBJ1-5
CASSLGPALDETQYF	.	TRBV7-3	15	TRBJ2-5
CASSYSAYPTNEKLFF	.	TRBV6-2/TRBV6-3	16	TRBJ1-4
CSARRTGQIDQPQHF	TRBD1	TRBV20-1	15	TRBJ1-5
CATSDLFCLSGYTF	.	TRBV24-1	14	TRBJ1-2
CASSPGLANTYEQYF	TRBD2	TRBV7-9	15	TRBJ2-7